This T cell receptor beta chain was documented in a study of T cells after yellow fever vaccination. General study points: Subsequent booster samples again held most clones from primary vaccination (approximately 95% CD4, nearly 90% CD8). A limited proportion of clonotypes was detected within both the CD4 and CD8 compartments.

This clonotype was seen at least ten times. Its specificity is unknown. The CDR3 extends over 18 amino acids. V shed 4 bases and J 7 bases; nucleotides not matched to a gene: 19. Germline V gene lookup returns CDR1 SGHAT and CDR2 FQNNGV. Using its own MiXCR run on the 5' RACE reads, TCRdb lists one record per CDR3 protein. The table includes some 240,000 distinct CDR3 sequences, 3.6% detected once. This receptor was obtained from a man between 18 and 29 years old who received the YFV17D yellow fever vaccine. Sequencing was performed on PBMCs, taken 15 days after the yellow fever booster vaccination. The V call is TRBV11-2, the J call TRBJ2-1, with 7 bases aligning to TRBD1. The CDR3 loop reads CASSWGTAITTGRNEQFF. Here the CDR3 DNA reads TGTGCCAGCAGCTGGGGGACAGCGATAACGACGGGGCGAAATGAGCAGTTCTTC.